This TCR beta chain was profiled in a study of spatial heterogeneity in lung cancer. This clonotype occurred a few times. The antigen is undetermined. Trimming shortened V by 6 bases and J by 7 bases, and 6 bases separated the two germline ends. Germline CDR1 and CDR2: MDHEN and SYDVKM. The CDR3 runs to 11 residues. Time point indicated: sample taken at primary tumor resection. Without sorting, whole RNA was sequenced from tumor, nontumor lung or frozen PBMC. Study-wide findings and caveats: Regional and ubiquitous nonsynonymous mutations were tracked by counts of regional and ubiquitous expanded TCRs, respectively. Expanded intratumoral alpha and beta TCR counts tracked tumor mutation counts. Estimated coverage of tumor T cells was roughly 7% for alpha and 12% to 15% for beta chains.

Single TCR cDNA molecules each had their own unique molecular identifier. MiXCR, run by TCRdb on the 5' RACE reads, gives a single entry per CDR3 protein. Of some 1,100 distinct CDR3 sequences listed, more than 15% are singletons. This rearrangement joins TRBV28 to TRBJ2-2; unclear D gene. This specimen consisted of lung tumor tissue, obtained at surgery. The TCR was taken from a male donor with early-stage non-small cell lung cancer. The CDR3 sequence is CASSWYGELFF. CDR3 in DNA: TGTGCCAGCAGCTGGTACGGGGAGCTGTTTTTT. Full variable domain (outside the CDR3, taken from reference TRBV28 and TRBJ2-2): DVKVTQSSRYLVKRTGEKVFLECVQDMDHENMFWYRQDPGLGLRLIYFSYDVKMKEKGDIPEGYSVSREKKERFSLILESASTNQTSMYLCASSWYGELFFGEGSRLTVL.